The 22 T cell receptor beta chains listed next were all sequenced from one sample in a study of blood T cells in healthy people across ages. Primers used in a second PCR of roughly 7 to 12 cycles were a sample-barcoded 5' primer and a J-beta primer mix. TCRdb reprocessed the 5' RACE reads with MiXCR, giving one entry per CDR3 protein. This sample has about 1.5 million distinct CDR3 sequences; 42% occur once, and the top ten carry just over 4%. Sequencing was carried out using blood. The receptors originated from a young woman in good health.

The V gene is TRBV12-3 or TRBV12-4, the J gene TRBJ1-2; weak D call: TRBD1 (6 bases). The V gene lost 5 bases and the J gene lost 4 bases, with 11 bases spanning the gap. This CDR3 is built from 13 residues. This chain's CDR3 is CASSAGASYGYTF. The CDR3 DNA is TGTGCCAGCAGTGCGGGGGCCTCCTATGGCTACACCTTC.

In its sample, this clonotype was seen many times. V and J are TRBV20-1 and TRBJ2-5, with TRBD2 identical over 10 bases. Germline assignment: CDR1 DFQATT and CDR2 SNEGSKA (reference sequence). The CDR3 sequence is 15 residues long. With V trimmed by 1 base and J by 1 base, 3 bases remained unmatched. CDR3 in DNA: TGCAGTGCTAGAGTGCTAGCGGGAGCCCAAGAGACCCAGTACTTC. As protein: CSARVLAGAQETQYF.

The V and J genes are TRBV12-3 or TRBV12-4 and TRBJ2-1, with 9 bases matching TRBD2. CDR3 size: 14 residues. Unmatched junction bases numbered 1, after V lost 6 bases and J lost 1 base. This CDR3 reads CASRRGGSYNEQFF. CDR3 in DNA: TGTGCCAGCAGGCGGGGGGGATCCTACAATGAGCAGTTCTTC.

Note on this clonotype: At one end the junction does not follow the germline gene, possibly because of a read error. V usage is TRBV5-6 and J usage is TRBJ2-3, with 10 positions matching TRBD2. This CDR3 spans 17 amino acids. Germline lookup yields CDR1 SGHDT and CDR2 YYEEEE. CDR3 in amino acids: CASRWTSGTQGTDTHYF. As DNA, the CDR3 is TGTGCCAGCAGATGGACTAGCGGAACGCAAGGCACAGATACGCACTATTTT.

The rearrangement joins TRBV30 to TRBJ2-7; a possible D gene is TRBD1 (6 bases). Trimming took off 3 bases at V and 3 bases at J, with 9 bases between the two ends. The CDR3 runs 12 residues. Germline V gene data show CDR1 as GTSNPN and CDR2 as SVGIG (reference sequence). The CDR3, as DNA: TGTGCCTGGAGGACAGGCCGCTACGAGCAGTACTTC. Its translation: CAWRTGRYEQYF.

The V and J genes are TRBV2 and TRBJ2-5, with D maybe TRBD1 (5 bases). The J call may be mistaken, given a closer DNA end match to TRBJ2-7. This CDR3 is built from 14 residues. The germline gives CDR1 SNHLY, CDR2 FYNNEI. CDR3 amino acids: CASSEEQGNYEQYF. DNA of the CDR3: TGTGCCAGCAGTGAAGAGCAGGGCAACTACGAGCAGTACTTC.

The chain employs TRBV7-9 and TRBJ2-1; 9 nucleotides match TRBD2. The CDR3 is 16 amino acids. Germline assignment: CDR1 SEHNR and CDR2 FQNEAQ (reference sequence). V shed 1 base and J 5 bases; nucleotides not matched to a gene: 6. CDR3 DNA: TGTGCCAGCAGCTTAGTGTCTAGCGGGATTGACAATGAGCAGTTCTTC. Encoded protein: CASSLVSSGIDNEQFF.

The chain recombines TRBV27 with TRBJ1-1; D perhaps matches TRBD1 (6 bases). This CDR3 has 15 amino acids. Trimming pared 3 bases from V and 3 bases from J, leaving 14 bases between. Germline V gene data show CDR1 as MNHEY and CDR2 as SMNVEV (reference sequence). The CDR3 loop reads CASSFQAGAHTEAFF. CDR3 nucleotide sequence: TGTGCCAGCAGTTTTCAGGCAGGGGCCCACACTGAAGCTTTCTTT.

The CDR3 coding sequence is TGTGCCAGCAGTTACTTACCGGGATGGGAGACCCAGTACTTC. Translation: CASSYLPGWETQYF. The chain combines TRBV6-2 or TRBV6-3 with TRBJ2-5; possible D gene TRBD2, 5 bases. The CDR3 runs to 14 residues. Germline loops: CDR1 MNHEY, CDR2 SVGEGT. V was shortened by 1 base and J by 5 bases, with 11 bases between the two germline ends.

The rearrangement joins TRBV6-5 to TRBJ2-1; the D is unclear. The CDR3 is 13 amino acids. Per germline, CDR1 MNHEY and CDR2 SVGAGI. Trimming removed 6 bases at V and 8 bases at J, with 14 bases between. CDR3 nucleotide sequence: TGTGCCAGCAGCAGATTTAAAGGGTATGAGCAGTTCTTC. It yields the protein CASSRFKGYEQFF.

This clonotype has more than one count but fewer than ten. This chain joins TRBV9 and TRBJ2-1, with TRBD2 as a possible D gene (5 bases). CDR3 length equals 15 residues. The V end lost 0 bases, the J end lost 8 bases, and 15 bases lay between the germline ends. Germline V gene sequence: CDR1 SGDLS, CDR2 YYNGEE. CDR3 in DNA: TGTGCCAGCAGCGTAGAGCGGACCGACGTCGATGAGCAGTTCTTC. Its translation: CASSVERTDVDEQFF.

The sample holds a few counts of this clonotype. The chain employs TRBV7-2 and TRBJ2-3; maybe TRBD1 (6 bases). CDR1 and CDR2 (germline): SGHTA, FQGNSA. V gave up 6 bases and J gave up 4 bases, with 14 bases separating them. The CDR3 has 14 amino acids. CDR3 amino acids: CASSLSRGADTQYF. The CDR3 nucleotides read TGTGCCAGCAGTCTCTCCAGGGGCGCAGATACGCAGTATTTT.

The chain is built from TRBV20-1 and TRBJ1-5, with D unclear. Looked up from germline, CDR1 is DFQATT and CDR2 is SNEGSKA (reference sequence). V lost 5 bases and J 4 bases, leaving 15 bases between the germline ends. The CDR3 contains 14 residues. CDR3 amino acids: CSARNTQGNQPQHF. For the CDR3, the DNA is TGCAGTGCTCGGAACACCCAAGGAAATCAGCCCCAGCATTTT.

There are a few counts of this clonotype. This chain joins TRBV6-2 or TRBV6-3 and TRBJ1-6; weak D call: TRBD1 (6 bases). CDR1 and CDR2 from the germline V gene are MNHEY and SVGEGT. The CDR3 extends over 16 amino acids. Trimming shortened V by 7 bases and J by 7 bases, and 20 bases separated the two germline ends. DNA of the CDR3: TGTGCCAGCACCTATAGACCGCCAGGGACAAATTCACCCCTCCACTTT. It specifies CASTYRPPGTNSPLHF.

The sample holds a few counts of this clonotype. This chain connects TRBV30 to TRBJ2-4; D gene unclear. Germline-derived CDR1 and CDR2 are GTSNPN and SVGIG (reference sequence). Trimming left V 3 bases short and J 8 bases short, with 8 bases between. The CDR3 is 11 amino acids. The CDR3 coding sequence is TGTGCCTGGAGCGCCTTTGACATTCAGTACTTC. Translation: CAWSAFDIQYF.

This chain joins TRBV7-9 and TRBJ2-7, with D uncertain. Germline lookup yields CDR1 SEHNR and CDR2 FQNEAQ (reference sequence). This CDR3 contains 13 residues. Trimming took 8 bases from V and 7 from J, leaving 18 bases between them. The CDR3 is CASGEGLSSEQYF. CDR3 bases: TGTGCCAGCGGGGAAGGTCTTTCAAGTGAGCAGTACTTC.

The V and J genes are TRBV27 and TRBJ2-3; D not certain. The CDR3 spans 15 residues. Deletions cut 5 bases from V and 5 bases from J, with 17 bases between. In germline, CDR1 is MNHEY, CDR2 SMNVEV (reference sequence). The CDR3 reads CASSLTWNGLDTQYF. CDR3 in DNA: TGTGCCAGCAGTCTCACATGGAATGGGTTAGATACGCAGTATTTT.

Only a few counts were recorded for this clonotype. The chain combines TRBV7-2 with TRBJ2-4; 10 bases line up with TRBD2. The J call may be mistaken, given a closer DNA end match to TRBJ2-7. Germline CDR1 and CDR2: SGHTA and FQGNSA. The CDR3 spans 15 residues. Here the CDR3 reads CASSFLAGAPYEQYF. The CDR3 bases are TGTGCCAGCAGCTTTCTAGCGGGGGCCCCCTACGAGCAGTACTTC.

The chain links TRBV6-2 or TRBV6-3 to TRBJ1-2, with a tentative D call TRBD1 (6 bases). The length of the CDR3 is 13 residues. Germline CDR1 MNHEY, CDR2 SVGEGT. V was pared by 7 bases and J by 4 bases, with 13 bases between. The CDR3 nucleotides read TGTGCCAGCACCCTGGACAGCCTCTATGGCTACACCTTC. Its protein product is CASTLDSLYGYTF.

A few counts support this clonotype. The chain uses TRBV6-1 and TRBJ1-5; 9 bases are a match to TRBD1. CDR1 MNHNS and CDR2 SASEGT come from the germline V gene. CDR3 length: 18 amino acids. V shed 7 bases, J shed 2 bases, and the junction held 15 bases outside the gene matches. CDR3 protein: CASNAGTGGFSGNQPQHF. In nucleotides, the CDR3 is TGTGCCAGCAATGCAGGTACAGGGGGCTTTAGTGGCAATCAGCCCCAGCATTTT.

This clonotype occurred a few times. The V call is TRBV12-3 or TRBV12-4, the J call TRBJ2-7; maybe TRBD2 (5 bases). The ends were cut back, 5 bases at V and 4 bases at J, with 15 bases in the middle. The CDR3 has 14 amino acids. The CDR3 reads CASSPGVGLYEQYF. For the CDR3, the DNA is TGTGCCAGCAGTCCCGGGGTAGGACTTTACGAGCAGTACTTC.

Many counts were recorded for this clonotype. V gene TRBV11-2 combines with J gene TRBJ2-3; D unresolved. CDR3 length: 12 amino acids. CDR1 is SGHAT and CDR2 is FQNNGV in the germline V gene. The ends were cut back, 5 bases at V and 4 bases at J, with 7 bases in the middle. CDR3 residues: CASSGLADTQYF. For the CDR3, the DNA is TGTGCCAGCAGCGGCCTCGCAGATACGCAGTATTTT.